This T cell receptor (beta chain) was sequenced for a study of blood T cell repertoires in COVID-19. The protocol was immunoSEQ multiplex PCR, while the TCRdb copy is restricted to in-frame clones and leaves out a portion. This table holds about 240,000 clones, approximately 86% found once. With 4 bases clipped from V and 0 bases from J, the junction kept 3 bases outside the gene matches. There are 15 residues in the CDR3. Per germline, CDR1 SGHTA and CDR2 FQGNSA. The sample comprised peripheral blood. This chain joins TRBV7-2 and TRBJ2-3; the match to TRBD1 covers 8 bases. This receptor was obtained from a man in his 60s who had recovered from COVID-19. Here the CDR3 reads CASSSRGRSTDTQYF. The CDR3 DNA follows: TGTGCCAGCAGCTCCAGGGGGCGAAGCACAGATACGCAGTATTTT. The entire variable domain, with the rest obtained from reference TRBV7-2 and TRBJ2-3, is as follows: GAGVSQSPSNKVTEKGKDVELRCDPISGHTALYWYRQSLGQGLEFLIYFQGNSAPDKSGLPSDRFSAERTGGSVSTLTIQRTQQEDSAVYLCASSSRGRSTDTQYFGPGTRLTVL.